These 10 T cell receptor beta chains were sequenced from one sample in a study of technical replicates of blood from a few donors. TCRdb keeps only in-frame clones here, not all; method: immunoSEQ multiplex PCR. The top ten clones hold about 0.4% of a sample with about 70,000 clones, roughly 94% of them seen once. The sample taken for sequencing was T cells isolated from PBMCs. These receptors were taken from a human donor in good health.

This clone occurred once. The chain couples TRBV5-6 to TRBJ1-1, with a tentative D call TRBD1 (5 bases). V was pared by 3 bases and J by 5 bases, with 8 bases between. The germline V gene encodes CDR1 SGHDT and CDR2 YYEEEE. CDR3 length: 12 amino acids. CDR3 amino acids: CASSWQGTEAFF. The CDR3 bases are TGTGCCAGCAGCTGGCAGGGAACTGAAGCTTTCTTT.

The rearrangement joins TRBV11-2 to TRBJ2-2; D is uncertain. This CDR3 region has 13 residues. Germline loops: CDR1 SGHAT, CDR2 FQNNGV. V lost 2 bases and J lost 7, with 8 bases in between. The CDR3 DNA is TGTGCCAGCAGCTTATATACCGGCGGGGAGCTGTTTTTT. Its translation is CASSLYTGGELFF. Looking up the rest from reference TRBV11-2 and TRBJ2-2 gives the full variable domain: EAGVAQSPRYKIIEKRQSVAFWCNPISGHATLYWYQQILGQGPKLLIQFQNNGVVDDSQLPKDRFSAERLKGVDSTLKIQPAKLEDSAVYLCASSLYTGGELFFGEGSRLTVL.

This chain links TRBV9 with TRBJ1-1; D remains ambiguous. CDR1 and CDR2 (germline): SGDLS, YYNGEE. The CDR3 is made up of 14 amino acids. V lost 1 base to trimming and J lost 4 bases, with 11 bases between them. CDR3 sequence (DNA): TGTGCCAGCAGCGTACTTCGGGAGACCACTGAAGCTTTCTTT. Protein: CASSVLRETTEAFF.

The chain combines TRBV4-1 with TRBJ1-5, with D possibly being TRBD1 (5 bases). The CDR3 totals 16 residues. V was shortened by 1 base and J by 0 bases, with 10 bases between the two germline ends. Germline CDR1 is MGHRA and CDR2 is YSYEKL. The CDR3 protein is CASSQGGTYSNQPQHF. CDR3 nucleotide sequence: TGCGCCAGCAGCCAAGGAGGGACTTATAGCAATCAGCCCCAGCATTTT.

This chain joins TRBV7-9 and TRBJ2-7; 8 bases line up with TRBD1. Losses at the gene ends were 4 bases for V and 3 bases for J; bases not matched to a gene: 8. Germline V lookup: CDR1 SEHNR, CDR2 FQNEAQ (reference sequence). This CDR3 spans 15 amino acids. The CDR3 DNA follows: TGTGCCAGCAGCTCAAAGGGACAGGCAGACTACGAGCAGTACTTC. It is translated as CASSSKGQADYEQYF.

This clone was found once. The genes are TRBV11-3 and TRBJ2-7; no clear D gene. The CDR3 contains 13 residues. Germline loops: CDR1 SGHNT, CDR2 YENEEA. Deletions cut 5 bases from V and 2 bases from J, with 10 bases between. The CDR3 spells CASSTVTAYEQYF. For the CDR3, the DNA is TGTGCCAGCAGCACAGTAACTGCCTACGAGCAGTACTTC.

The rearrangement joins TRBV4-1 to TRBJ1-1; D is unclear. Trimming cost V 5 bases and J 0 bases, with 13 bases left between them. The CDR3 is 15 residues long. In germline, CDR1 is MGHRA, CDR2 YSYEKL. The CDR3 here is CASSRIGVVNTEAFF. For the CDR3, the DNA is TGCGCCAGCAGCAGGATCGGGGTGGTGAACACTGAAGCTTTCTTT.

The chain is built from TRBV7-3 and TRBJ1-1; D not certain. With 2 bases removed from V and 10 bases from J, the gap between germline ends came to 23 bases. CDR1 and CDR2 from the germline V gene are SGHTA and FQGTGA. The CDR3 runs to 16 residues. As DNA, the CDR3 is TGTGCCAGCAGCTTAGTAGAACGGAGCATCCCCTCACGAGCTTTCTTT. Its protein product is CASSLVERSIPSRAFF.

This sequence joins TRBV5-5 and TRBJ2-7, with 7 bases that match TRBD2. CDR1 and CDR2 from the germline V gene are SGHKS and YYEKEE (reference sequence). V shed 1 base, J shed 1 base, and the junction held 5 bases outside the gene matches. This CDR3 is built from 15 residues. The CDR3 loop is CASSLSTSVSYEQYF. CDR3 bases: TGTGCCAGCAGCTTGTCTACTAGCGTTTCCTACGAGCAGTACTTC. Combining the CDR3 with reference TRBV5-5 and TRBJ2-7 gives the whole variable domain DAGVTQSPTHLIKTRGQQVTLRCSPISGHKSVSWYQQVLGQGPQFIFQYYEKEERGRGNFPDRFSARQFPNYSSELNVNALLLGDSALYLCASSLSTSVSYEQYFGPGTRLTVT.

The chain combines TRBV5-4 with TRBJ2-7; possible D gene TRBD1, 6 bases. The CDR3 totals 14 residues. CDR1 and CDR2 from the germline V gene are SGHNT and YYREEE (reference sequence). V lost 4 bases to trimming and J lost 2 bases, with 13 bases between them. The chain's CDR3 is CASSLQGPAYEQYF. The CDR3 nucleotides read TGTGCCAGCAGCCTACAGGGACCGGCCTACGAGCAGTACTTC.